The sequence of this TCR beta chain was determined in a study of blood T cell repertoires in COVID-19. Turning to the study itself: Nucleic acid was either cDNA or gDNA, and it came from T cells, B-cell-depleted T cells, or PBMCs.

Germline CDR1 and CDR2: LNHDA and SQIVND (reference sequence). The CDR3 runs 18 residues. V lost 3 bases to trimming and J lost 2 bases, with 22 bases between them. TCRdb's copy holds only in-frame clones and misses some; the assay was immunoSEQ multiplex PCR. The profile shows 120,000 or so clones, more than 70% of them singletons. This clonotype originated in a man older than 75 with active or convalescent COVID-19. The chain joins TRBV19 to TRBJ2-5; possibly TRBD2 for D (5 bases). Sequenced material: peripheral blood. CDR3 nucleotides: TGTGCCAGTAGTATTCGACTTCCCGGAACCGGAGGTCAAGAGACCCAGTACTTC. This codes for CASSIRLPGTGGQETQYF.